The rows below give T cell receptor beta chains drawn from one sample of a study of blood T cells in healthy people across ages. TCRdb re-derived calls from the 5' RACE reads in MiXCR, one entry per CDR3 protein. This table holds 700,000 to 1,000,000 distinct CDR3 sequences, approximately 48% found once. The sequencing sample was made of blood. The source is a man in his sixties in good health. CDR3s include the opening cysteine and the closing phenylalanine or tryptophan. A D gene is named only where the DNA matches it firmly. Clone size appears in some rows only: once, few, many, or a class for an expanded clone.

v_gene	d_gene	abundance	j_gene	CDR3aa	CDR3nt
TRBV6-2/TRBV6-3	.	.	TRBJ2-1	CASGTFYNEQFF	TGTGCCAGTGGGACTTTCTACAATGAGCAGTTCTTC
TRBV7-2	.	.	TRBJ1-1	CASRSSFGSGTEAFF	TGTGCCAGCAGATCCTCGTTCGGTAGTGGCACTGAAGCTTTCTTT
TRBV6-2/TRBV6-3	TRBD2	few	TRBJ2-7	CASSTRTSGRTYEQYF	TGTGCCAGCAGTACCAGGACTAGCGGGAGAACCTACGAGCAGTACTTC
TRBV20-1	.	.	TRBJ2-5	CSARDPQTGRAKTQYF	TGCAGTGCTAGAGATCCCCAGACAGGGAGGGCAAAGACCCAGTACTTC
TRBV7-9	TRBD1	.	TRBJ2-5	CASSLGNTGGRETQYF	TGTGCCAGCAGCTTAGGAAACACAGGGGGCCGAGAGACCCAGTACTTC
TRBV7-2	TRBD2	few	TRBJ2-4	CASSLMPSGVAKNIQYF	TGTGCCAGCAGCTTAATGCCTAGCGGGGTAGCCAAAAACATTCAGTACTTC
TRBV20-1	TRBD1	once	TRBJ2-1	CSARDGDRADEQFF	TGCAGTGCTAGAGATGGGGACAGGGCGGATGAGCAGTTCTTC
TRBV6-2/TRBV6-3	.	.	TRBJ1-5	CASSYTGTPNNQPQHF	TGTGCCAGCAGTTATACCGGGACACCTAACAATCAGCCCCAGCATTTT
TRBV7-2	.	few	TRBJ2-3	CASSFPSTDTQYF	TGTGCCAGCAGCTTTCCGAGCACAGATACGCAGTATTTT
TRBV4-3	.	.	TRBJ1-6	CASSQSNVGNGSPLHF	TGCGCCAGCAGCCAATCGAATGTGGGGAACGGTTCACCCCTCCACTTT
TRBV14	TRBD1	.	TRBJ2-5	CASSQHRGSETQYF	TGTGCCAGCAGCCAACACAGGGGGTCAGAGACCCAGTACTTC
TRBV28	TRBD2	.	TRBJ2-7	CASSWEGTGEQYF	TGTGCCAGCAGTTGGGAGGGAACGGGCGAGCAGTACTTC
TRBV20-1	TRBD1	.	TRBJ1-2	CSASPGQVYGYTF	TGCAGTGCTAGCCCTGGACAGGTCTATGGCTACACCTTC
TRBV7-2	.	.	TRBJ2-6	CASTNREGANSGANVLTF	TGTGCCAGCACTAATAGGGAGGGGGCAAATTCTGGGGCCAACGTCCTGACTTTC
TRBV6-5	.	few	TRBJ2-3	CASKGGTGTDTQYF	TGTGCCAGCAAGGGGGGTACGGGCACAGATACGCAGTATTTT
TRBV3-1	.	.	TRBJ2-7	CASMHSGNEQYF	TGTGCCAGCATGCACAGCGGCAACGAGCAGTACTTC
TRBV4-3	.	.	TRBJ2-2	CASSQGLFTGELFF	TGCGCCAGCAGCCAAGGACTCTTCACCGGGGAGCTGTTTTTT
TRBV20-1	.	few	TRBJ1-2	CSARVATGMGGYTF	TGCAGTGCTAGAGTCGCTACAGGGATGGGCGGCTACACCTTC
TRBV6-6	.	.	TRBJ2-6	CASSYSMGTGANVLTF	TGTGCCAGCAGTTACTCCATGGGTACTGGGGCCAACGTCCTGACTTTC
TRBV10-3	TRBD1	.	TRBJ2-3	CAISLTGGTDTQYF	TGTGCCATCAGCCTGACAGGGGGCACAGATACGCAGTATTTT
TRBV6-1	.	few	TRBJ2-5	CASSEEANKGYF	TGTGCCAGCAGTGAAGAAGCCAACAAGGGGTACTTC
TRBV2	.	once	TRBJ2-5	CASMGYGGTQYF	TGTGCCAGCATGGGGTATGGCGGGACCCAGTACTTC
TRBV20-1	TRBD2	few	TRBJ2-7	CSASKLAGASYEQYF	TGCAGTGCTAGTAAGCTAGCGGGGGCCTCATACGAGCAGTACTTC
TRBV7-2	.	.	TRBJ2-7	CASSLGYRYEQYF	TGTGCCAGCAGCTTAGGATACAGGTACGAGCAGTACTTC
TRBV5-1	TRBD2	.	TRBJ2-7	CASSPRTSEVEQYF	TGCGCCAGCAGCCCCCGGACTAGCGAGGTTGAGCAGTACTTC
TRBV7-9	.	.	TRBJ1-1	CATASGQTVQAFF	TGTGCCACCGCCTCCGGGCAGACGGTCCAAGCTTTCTTT
TRBV4-1	.	few	TRBJ2-1	CASSQTNNEQFF	TGCGCCAGCAGCCAGACCAACAATGAGCAGTTCTTC
TRBV7-9	.	few	TRBJ1-2	CASRSSAFDSLGYTF	TGTGCCAGCAGGTCCTCCGCGTTTGATTCACTTGGCTACACCTTC
TRBV7-2	TRBD2	.	TRBJ2-2	CASSSLAGGTGELFF	TGTGCCAGCAGCTCTCTAGCGGGGGGCACCGGGGAGCTGTTTTTT